The 8 T cell receptor beta chains below come from one sample, sequenced in a study of blood T cell repertoires in COVID-19. Clones were read by immunoSEQ multiplex PCR, and TCRdb kept only the in-frame ones, dropping some. The profile covers hundreds of thousands of clones, with roughly 90% appearing a single time and 3.5% to 5% taken by the ten largest. The source material was PBMCs or T cells enriched from blood (not recorded which). The receptors here all came from a woman aged 25 to 39 who had recovered from COVID-19.

This chain joins TRBV29-1 and TRBJ1-2; a weak D match, TRBD1 (5 bases). V was shortened by 5 bases and J by 6 bases, with 13 bases between the two germline ends. The CDR3 spans 12 residues. CDR1 SQVTM and CDR2 ANQGSEA come from the germline V gene. CDR3 coding DNA: TGCAGCGTTAGGCGGGAAGGGGATGGCTACACCTTC. This gives the protein CSVRREGDGYTF.

The gene calls are TRBV4-3 and TRBJ1-6; D is possibly TRBD1 (6 bases). The germline V gene has CDR1 LGHNA and CDR2 YSLEER. The CDR3 runs to 16 residues. V lost 6 bases and J 9 bases, leaving 21 bases between the germline ends. The CDR3 DNA sequence: TGCGCCAGCAGTCCTGAGCCGACAGGTCACACTTCACCCCTCCACTTT. It specifies CASSPEPTGHTSPLHF.

J is TRBJ2-3 and V is TRBV7-2, with D unclear. Trimming shortened V by 5 bases and J by 1 base, and 7 bases separated the two germline ends. The CDR3 contains 13 residues. Germline assignment: CDR1 SGHTA and CDR2 FQGNSA. CDR3 sequence reads: CASSPPGTDTQYF. CDR3 coding DNA: TGTGCCAGCAGCCCCCCGGGCACAGATACGCAGTATTTT. The whole variable domain, filled in from reference TRBV7-2 and TRBJ2-3, reads GAGVSQSPSNKVTEKGKDVELRCDPISGHTALYWYRQSLGQGLEFLIYFQGNSAPDKSGLPSDRFSAERTGGSVSTLTIQRTQQEDSAVYLCASSPPGTDTQYFGPGTRLTVL.

This clone has only one observation. The genes are TRBV6-1 and TRBJ2-1, with 8 bases matching TRBD1. V gave up 2 bases and J gave up 14 bases; unmatched junction bases: 5. Germline CDR1 MNHNS, CDR2 SASEGT. The CDR3 is made up of 12 amino acids. CDR3 sequence reads: CASSENSDREFF. CDR3 nucleotide sequence: TGTGCCAGCAGTGAAAACTCGGACAGGGAGTTCTTC.

The chain is built from TRBV28 and TRBJ1-5, with unresolved D. The CDR3 sequence is 10 residues long. The germline V gene encodes CDR1 MDHEN and CDR2 SYDVKM. The V gene lost 2 bases and the J gene lost 12 bases, with 5 bases spanning the gap. The chain's CDR3 is CASSLQVQHF. The CDR3 nucleotides read TGTGCCAGCAGTTTACAGGTCCAGCATTTT.

V usage is TRBV12-3 or TRBV12-4 and J usage is TRBJ2-7; maybe TRBD2 (6 bases). This CDR3 is 13 amino acids long. Trimming left V 5 bases short and J 6 bases short, with 14 bases between. The CDR3 nucleotides read TGTGCCAGCAGTCCTCTTGGGGGGTCCGAGCAGTACTTC. Protein: CASSPLGGSEQYF.

The rearrangement links TRBV19 to TRBJ1-4; TRBD1 matches at 7 bases. CDR3 size: 14 residues. Germline loops: CDR1 LNHDA, CDR2 SQIVND (reference sequence). V lost 6 bases to trimming and J lost 4 bases; unmatched junction nucleotides: 5. The CDR3 loop is CASSRTGLNEKLFF. In DNA form, the CDR3 reads TGTGCCAGTAGCCGGACAGGCCTTAATGAAAAACTGTTTTTT.

The gene calls are TRBV28 and TRBJ1-2; the D gene is possibly TRBD1 (6 bases). The V end was cut by 6 bases, the J end by 2 bases, with 16 bases between. Germline CDR1 is MDHEN and CDR2 is SYDVKM. The CDR3 is made up of 15 amino acids. The CDR3 coding sequence is TGTGCCAGCAGCGGAGGGGGGGGAGGCAACTATGGCTACACCTTC. It specifies CASSGGGGGNYGYTF.